This section outlines one TCR beta chain sequence together with its context. What it recognizes is unknown. This entry comes from a study of OX40 agonist ivuxolimab in advanced cancers. At the level of the study: While on treatment, patients had intravenous ivuxolimab at 0.01 to 10 mg/kg every 2 weeks. Aged about 20 to 80 with a mean of approximately 57 years, they were 82.7% male.

This CDR3 contains 16 residues. Germline V gene lookup returns CDR1 SQVTM and CDR2 ANQGSEA. V lost 0 bases to trimming and J lost 1 base, with 13 bases between them. Study results and caveats: The 0.1-3.0 mg/kg partial responders had among the lowest clonal expansion.

Here immunoSEQ multiplex PCR was the method, and the copy in TCRdb shows in-frame clones only, minus some. This sample has about 40,000 clones; approximately 83% occur once, and the top ten carry 14% to 15%. This material consisted of CD4+ or CD8+ T cells sorted from blood, taken in a trial of the OX40 agonist ivuxolimab. The chain links TRBV29-1 to TRBJ2-1; possible D gene TRBD2, 5 bases. This TCR was sampled from an adult with an advanced solid tumor such as melanoma, head and neck, liver or kidney cancer. CDR3 bases: TGCAGCGTTGAAGACTGGACTGGTCCGTCCTACAATGAGCAGTTCTTC. Amino acids: CSVEDWTGPSYNEQFF.